The clone carrying this TCR beta chain has only a few counts. The memory fraction was CD4+CD45RO+CD25- cells. TCRdb reprocessed the 5' RACE reads with MiXCR, giving one entry per CDR3 protein. This sample has 55,000 to 70,000 distinct CDR3 sequences; roughly 28% occur once, and the top ten carry 3% to 3.5%. CDR1 is DFQATT and CDR2 is SNEGSKA in the germline V gene (reference sequence). Trimming pared 5 bases from V and 2 bases from J, leaving 16 bases between. The CDR3 contains 14 residues. The receptor was derived from a female donor with breast cancer. The sequenced sample was tumor-infiltrating memory CD4+ T cells sorted from the breast tumor. Subset in this sample: memory CD4+ T cells, CD4+CD45RO+CD25-. The chain couples TRBV20-1 to TRBJ2-7; D is unresolved. The CDR3 DNA sequence: TGCAGTGCTGAGAGCGATTACAACCCCTACGAGCAGTACTTC. Its protein is CSAESDYNPYEQYF.